Here is one T cell receptor beta chain with its context. Its antigen specificity is not known. Base qualities are missing; no much larger clone stands one base away. Its CDR3 holds 14 amino acids, cysteine through phenylalanine. Here the CDR3 DNA is all that survives: 42 bases in frame from base 1. V loses 7 bases of germline sequence and J loses 6 bases, and the interval between the two ends is 15 bases. Per the germline V gene (reference sequence), LNHNV is the CDR1 and YYDKDF is the CDR2. This entry is derived from a study of OX40 agonist ivuxolimab in advanced cancers. Notes on the research overall: The costimulatory receptor OX40 (CD134) was targeted by ivuxolimab, a fully human IgG2 agonistic monoclonal antibody. Intravenous ivuxolimab was administered to patients every 2 weeks at six dose levels: 0.01, 0.1, 0.3, 1.5, 3 and 10 mg/kg. Among the roughly 52 dose-escalation patients, about 20 had hepatocellular carcinoma, roughly 15 melanoma, 9 renal cell carcinoma and 9 head and neck cancer. In the dose-escalation cohort, 65% to 85% of patients were male, and the mean age was 60 years with a range of about 20 to 79. Prior anti-PD-1, anti-PD-L1 or anti-CTLA-4 therapy was permitted, and about 40% of dose-escalation patients had received checkpoint inhibitors. Partial responses occurred in three dose-escalation patients: two with cutaneous melanoma and one with hepatocellular carcinoma. The purpose of peripheral TCRbeta sequencing was to test whether ivuxolimab changed TCR sequence diversity and led to clonal T-cell expansion. The monotherapy dose-escalation portion (N of about 50 patients) of the phase I ivuxolimab trial is reported in the paper. Overall study outcomes, separate from this receptor: On average, CD8+ T cells showed more expanded clones than CD4+ T cells after ivuxolimab. Partial responders in the 0.1-3.0 mg/kg groups had among the lowest normalized peripheral clonal expansion, especially among CD8+ T cells. Low levels of normalized T-cell clonal expansion were also seen in some patients who did not respond. At doses from 0.1 to 3.0 mg/kg, clonal expansion was seen in both CD4+ and CD8+ blood T cells between baseline and week 6. Which antigens the clonally expanded peripheral T cells were specific for was not determined.

Patients with a history of autoimmune disease or receiving systemic immunosuppression were excluded from the trial. Peripheral blood for TCR sequencing was collected from all dose cohorts at baseline, on cycle 4 day 1, and on cycle 7 day 1. The samples were taken from a phase I, first-in-human, multicenter, open-label dose-escalation trial of ivuxolimab. Adults with locally advanced or metastatic melanoma, renal cell carcinoma, hepatocellular carcinoma or head and neck squamous cell carcinoma were enrolled in the trial. Before TCR sequencing, CD4+ T cells and CD8+ T cells were sorted from peripheral blood as separate populations. Genomic DNA was extracted from sorted cells for sequencing of the TCRbeta CDR3 region. The immunoSEQ Assay was used for sequencing of TCRbeta CDR3 regions. Held by TCRdb, this immuneACCESS table contains in-frame sequences only and omits some clones. Under half of the omission traces to an unresolved V gene where checked; the cause of the rest is unknown. The sample includes around 31,000 clones, with around 90% observed a single time. Roughly 58% of the sample is in the top ten clones.

Recombination linked TRBV15 to TRBJ1-4; no D gene can be assigned with confidence. The sequenced sample was CD4+ or CD8+ T cells sorted from blood, obtained in a trial of the OX40 agonist ivuxolimab. The sequence came from an adult with an advanced solid tumor such as melanoma, head and neck, liver or kidney cancer. The bases read TGTGCCACCACATCCAGCAGGTTGGATGAAAAACTGTTTTTT. This is translated as CATTSSRLDEKLFF.